The entry that follows covers one T cell receptor beta chain sequence. Its antigen is unknown. No much larger clonotype is one base removed from it; base qualities were not supplied. The data were obtained in a study of shared clonotypes between healthy human individuals (dated by TCRdb to the early 2020s). Looking at the study overall: A couple of women and a few men aged 18 to 49 years were included in the cohort. For each donor, CD4 naive and CD4 memory were each run on three plates, CD8 naive on two plates, and CD8 memory on one plate. To estimate repertoire size and how much clonotypes are shared between individuals, the study performed deep sequencing of blood TCR repertoires from five healthy adults. Libraries were prepared and TCR repertoires were sequenced by different laboratories using diverse techniques, in order to increase sequencing depth and limit assay-specific biases. Each donor's leukapheresis produced roughly between roughly 0.85 and 9.5 billion PBMCs.

Healthy HIV-negative adults with no recently reported acute infections or vaccinations were included as donors. Only Caucasian adults living in Nashville, Tennessee, USA were represented among the donors. CD4+ T cells were enriched by magnetic negative selection; naive cells were then positively selected on CD45RA, and the negative fraction formed the memory subset. After blood collection by leukapheresis, PBMCs were isolated using Ficoll-Histopaque density gradient centrifugation and then cryopreserved in the vapor phase of liquid nitrogen. Purity and quantity of every magnetically sorted T cell population were checked by analytical flow cytometry. Genomic DNA was isolated from every sorted fraction and measured by UV absorbance on a Nanodrop 2000c. Using the deep immunoSEQ assay, multiplex PCR amplified TCR CDR3 regions from genomic DNA. Extracted genomic DNA from each cell subset was distributed evenly across all wells of several immunoSEQ 96-well plates, and each plate was treated as a replicate. For sorted subsets, each replicate PCR was loaded with 200 to 250 ng genomic DNA, equivalent to roughly 30,000 T cell genomes. Purified libraries were measured with a Qubit 3.0 fluorometer, size-checked on a Bioanalyzer 2100, and measured again with the KAPA Library Quantification kit. Every immunoSEQ 96-well plate was sequenced on a dedicated single-read 150-cycle Illumina NextSeq 550 flow cell. As for the authors' bioinformatics: Because the immunoSEQ output held only junctional sequences and lacked quality scores, the filtering could not match the filtering applied to full-length reads. Sequences were annotated with PyIR, a Python wrapper for IgBLAST v1.9, using IMGT germline references to assign V/J genes and CDR3. Any read was removed if the V/J assignment was weak (E-value above 1e-6), the CDR3 was missing, or the read contained stop codons, out-of-frame junctions, or ambiguous translated residues. V3J clonotypes were defined as sequences sharing the same inferred V gene, J gene, and CDR3 amino acid sequence. The percentage overlap between two repertoires was calculated by dividing the number of shared unique clonotypes by the size of the smaller repertoire. Richness of each repertoire was evaluated using RTK rarefaction, the Chao1 estimator, and Recon v2.1 estimates of unobserved clonotypes. Generation probabilities for all TCRbeta clonotypes obtained by the gDNA method from several donors were computed using OLGA. As stored in TCRdb, this immuneACCESS dataset retains in-frame rearrangements with V and J assigned. A fraction of the clones does not appear; measured against another copy, unresolved V genes explain less than half of the discrepancy, and the remainder lacks a known reason. V and J calls and clone size are given by that table; D and trimming were obtained from the DNA. This sample lists about 1 million clones; approximately 68% were detected once. Of the sample, roughly 1.5% falls within the top ten clones.

The V and J ends are trimmed by 6 bases and 2 bases, leaving 7 bases between them. Based on the germline V gene, the CDR1 and CDR2 sequences are MGHDK and SYGVNS. The CDR3 contains 12 residues, cysteine and phenylalanine counted. Kept here is only the CDR3 DNA, which spans 36 bases and is read in frame from base 1. Study-wide conclusions, independent of this receptor: Naive subsets generally had larger estimated clonotype richness than memory subsets. Pairwise subsampling led to the expectation that sequencing depth would affect the degree of clonotype sharing among donors. Approximately 4.8% of naive CD4, 3.5% of naive CD8, roughly 2.5% of memory CD4, and more than 0.35% of memory CD8 clonotypes were shared across a few donors. Incomplete sequencing was indicated by rarefaction of sorted-subset datasets, despite the large sequencing depth. The genetic and exposure-history diversity represented was limited by the small number of donors. Sampling was restricted to blood, and TCR repertoires in tissues likely differ from the TCR repertoires found in blood. Compared with non-shared clonotypes, the clonotypes found in all four sorted-subset donors had higher generation probabilities.

Sequenced material: memory CD4+ T cells sorted from blood. Taken with the paper, the label for cell subset or site translates to: CD45RA-negative fraction. The clonotype was recovered from a man in his late teens or twenties in good health. The chain uses TRBV25-1 and TRBJ2-5; the D gene lacks a confident call. The CDR3 sequence is CASRRRQETQYF. The DNA sequence is as follows: TGTGCCAGCAGACGGCGGCAAGAGACCCAGTACTTC.